This TCR beta chain was captured in a study of Tregs in tolerant kidney transplant recipients. The study's findings and limits: Expanding Tregs on activated donor B cells appeared to best identify donor-specific TCRbeta clones. For some patients, primers changed over time, blocking nucleotide-level comparison. No direct test of biological reproducibility was done here.

V lost 3 bases, J lost 1 base, and 10 bases lay in between. This CDR3 has 15 residues. Germline V gene data show CDR1 as SGHTA and CDR2 as FQGNSA. The protocol was immunoSEQ multiplex PCR, while the TCRdb copy is restricted to in-frame clones and leaves out a portion. The sample includes around 32,000 clones. A remark on this clone: What it binds is unknown. From the germline J gene comes the end of the CDR3, since the read stops 3 residues before it.

Related graft donors supplied nonmyeloablative bone marrow transplants, and mixed chimerism was transient. Thawed PBMCs were FACS-sorted into unstimulated CD4+CD25+CD127- regulatory T cells, CD4+CD25- non-regulatory cells, CD4 and CD8 cells. Sequenced material: CD4+ T cells from blood (PBMCs), taken 24 months after the transplant. This TCR was sampled from a human patient who received a combined kidney and bone marrow transplant. Some of these T cells may belong to the graft donor. The V gene is TRBV7-2, the J gene TRBJ2-1; possibly TRBD2 for D (6 bases). The CDR3 protein is CASSFAGPSYNEQFF. The covered CDR3 bases are TGTGCCAGCAGCTTCGCGGGGCCTTCCTACAATGAG.